These T cell receptor beta chains were read from a single sample in a study of blood T cell repertoires in COVID-19. Sequencing used immunoSEQ multiplex PCR; TCRdb keeps in-frame clones, though not all of them. The profile covers 130,000 to 150,000 clones, with around nine tenths appearing a single time and roughly 2.1% taken by the ten largest. Sequencing was carried out using peripheral blood. The receptors come from a human donor in a cohort sampled during active COVID-19. Each CDR3 is given with its conserved first and last residue. The D gene is left open where the match is weak. Only some rows state a clone size, as once, few, many or a class for expanded clones.

>TRBJ1-1|TRBV19|.|.
CASSPTWNTEAFF
TGTGCCAGTAGCCCGACTTGGAACACTGAAGCTTTCTTT
>TRBJ1-5|TRBV6-2/TRBV6-3|TRBD1|once
CASSLQGSNQPQHF
TGTGCCAGCAGCCTACAGGGGAGCAATCAGCCCCAGCATTTT
>TRBJ2-7|TRBV2|TRBD2|.
CASRAAGTSGEEQYF
TGTGCCAGCAGGGCCGCCGGGACTAGCGGGGAGGAGCAGTACTTC
>TRBJ2-5|TRBV19|TRBD2|.
CASTPSTSGGGETQYF
TGTGCCAGTACCCCCTCAACTAGCGGGGGGGGAGAGACCCAGTACTTC
>TRBJ1-1|TRBV30|.|.
CAWSVYRVRTEAFF
TGTGCCTGGAGTGTATACAGGGTGCGCACTGAAGCTTTCTTT
>TRBJ1-1|TRBV7-3|TRBD1|.
CASSLTGRWTGGGNTEAFF
TGTGCCAGCAGCTTAACCGGCCGGTGGACAGGGGGTGGGAACACTGAAGCTTTCTTT
>TRBJ1-5|TRBV7-8|.|few
CASSWAGASNQPQHF
TGTGCCAGCAGCTGGGCAGGGGCTAGCAATCAGCCCCAGCATTTT
>TRBJ2-1|TRBV7-3|.|.
CASSLTSGEQFF
TGTGCCAGCAGCTTAACGTCGGGTGAGCAGTTCTTC
>TRBJ2-1|TRBV7-3|TRBD2|.
CASSLRTSTWDEQFF
TGTGCCAGCAGCTTACGGACTAGTACTTGGGATGAGCAGTTCTTC
>TRBJ2-2|TRBV7-9|.|.
CASSLTQGNTGELFF
TGTGCCAGCAGCTTAACGCAGGGAAACACCGGGGAGCTGTTTTTT
>TRBJ2-7|TRBV25-1|.|.
CASSEYAQQKKYF
TGTGCCAGCAGTGAATATGCACAGCAAAAAAAGTACTTC
>TRBJ2-3|TRBV7-6|TRBD2|.
CASSRGLAGGPTDTQYF
TGTGCCAGCAGCCGGGGACTAGCGGGGGGGCCTACAGATACGCAGTATTTT
>TRBJ1-2|TRBV28|.|once
CASTPGGGTYGYTF
TGTGCCAGCACACCCGGGGGGGGGACCTATGGCTACACCTTC
>TRBJ1-1|TRBV2|.|.
CASRTGYSNTEAFF
TGTGCCAGCAGGACGGGATATTCGAACACTGAAGCTTTCTTT
>TRBJ2-7|TRBV6-6|.|.
CASSYSRHPSYEQYF
TGTGCCAGCAGTTACTCCAGACACCCCTCCTACGAGCAGTACTTC
>TRBJ2-7|TRBV3-1/TRBV3-2|TRBD2|.
CASSQGLAGGYEQYF
TGTGCCAGCAGCCAGGGACTAGCGGGAGGCTACGAGCAGTACTTC
>TRBJ1-5|TRBV6-5|.|.
CATSAGRDNQPQHF
TGTGCCACTTCAGCGGGCAGGGACAATCAGCCCCAGCATTTT
>TRBJ2-7|TRBV18|TRBD1|.
CASSPPRTGVSYEQYF
TGTGCCAGCTCACCACCGCGGACAGGGGTCTCCTACGAGCAGTACTTC
>TRBJ2-5|TRBV6-6|.|once
CASSYSSLVGETQYF
TGTGCCAGCAGTTACTCGAGCTTAGTCGGAGAGACCCAGTACTTC
>TRBJ2-5|TRBV18|TRBD1|few
CASSPPSQGAGTQYF
TGTGCCAGCTCACCACCGTCCCAGGGGGCTGGGACCCAGTACTTC
>TRBJ1-4|TRBV15|TRBD1|.
CATSPYRGPLAKLFF
TGTGCCACCAGCCCCTACAGGGGTCCTCTCGCAAAACTGTTTTTT
>TRBJ2-5|TRBV6-5|TRBD2|.
CASSYQAGGRIETQYF
TGTGCCAGCAGTTACCAAGCGGGAGGGCGGATAGAGACCCAGTACTTC